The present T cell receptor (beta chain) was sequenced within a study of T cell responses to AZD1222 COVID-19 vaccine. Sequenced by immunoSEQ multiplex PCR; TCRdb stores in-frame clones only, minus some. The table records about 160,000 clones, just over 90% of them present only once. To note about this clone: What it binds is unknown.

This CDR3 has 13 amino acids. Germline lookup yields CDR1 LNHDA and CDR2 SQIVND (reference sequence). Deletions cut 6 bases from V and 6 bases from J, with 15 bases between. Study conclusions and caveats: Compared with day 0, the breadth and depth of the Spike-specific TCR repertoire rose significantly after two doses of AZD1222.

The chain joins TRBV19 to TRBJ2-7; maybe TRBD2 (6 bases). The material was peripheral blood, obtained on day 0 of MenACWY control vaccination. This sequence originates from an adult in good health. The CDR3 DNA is TGTGCCAGTAGGAAGGCGGGGACGAGCGAGCAGTACTTC. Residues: CASRKAGTSEQYF. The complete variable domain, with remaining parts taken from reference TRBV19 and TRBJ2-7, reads DGGITQSPKYLFRKEGQNVTLSCEQNLNHDAMYWYRQDPGQGLRLIYYSQIVNDFQKGDIAEGYSVSREKKESFPLTVTSAQKNPTAFYLCASRKAGTSEQYFGPGTRLTVT.